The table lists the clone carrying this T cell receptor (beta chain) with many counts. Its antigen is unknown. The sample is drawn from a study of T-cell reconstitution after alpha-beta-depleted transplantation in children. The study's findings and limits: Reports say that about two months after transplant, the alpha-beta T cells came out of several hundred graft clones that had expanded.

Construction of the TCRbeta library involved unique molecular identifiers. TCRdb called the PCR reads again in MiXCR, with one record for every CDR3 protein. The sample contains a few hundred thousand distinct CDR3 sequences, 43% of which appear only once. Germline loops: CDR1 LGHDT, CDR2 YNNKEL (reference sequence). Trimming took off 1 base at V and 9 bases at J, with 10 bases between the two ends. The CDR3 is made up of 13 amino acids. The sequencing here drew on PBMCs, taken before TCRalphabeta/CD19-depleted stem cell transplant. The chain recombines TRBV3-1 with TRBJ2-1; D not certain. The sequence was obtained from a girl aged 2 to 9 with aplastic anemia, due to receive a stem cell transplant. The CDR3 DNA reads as TGTGCCAGCAGCCAAGGGGGATTAGGTGAGCAGTTCTTC. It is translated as CASSQGGLGEQFF.